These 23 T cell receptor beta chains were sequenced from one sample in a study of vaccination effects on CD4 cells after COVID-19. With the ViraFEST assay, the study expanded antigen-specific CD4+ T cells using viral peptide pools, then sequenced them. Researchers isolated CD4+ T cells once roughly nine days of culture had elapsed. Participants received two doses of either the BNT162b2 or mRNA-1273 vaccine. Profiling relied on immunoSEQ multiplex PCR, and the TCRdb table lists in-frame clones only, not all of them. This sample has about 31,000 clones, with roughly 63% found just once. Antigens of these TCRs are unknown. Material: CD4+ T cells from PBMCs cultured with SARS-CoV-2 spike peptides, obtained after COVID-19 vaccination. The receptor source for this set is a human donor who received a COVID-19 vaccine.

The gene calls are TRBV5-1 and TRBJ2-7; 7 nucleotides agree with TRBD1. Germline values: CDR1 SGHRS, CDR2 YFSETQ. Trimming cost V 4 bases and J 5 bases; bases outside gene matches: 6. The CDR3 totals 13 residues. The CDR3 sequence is CASSGTALNEQYF. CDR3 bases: TGCGCCAGCAGCGGGACAGCTTTAAACGAGCAGTACTTC. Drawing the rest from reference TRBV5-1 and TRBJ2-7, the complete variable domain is KAGVTQTPRYLIKTRGQQVTLSCSPISGHRSVSWYQQTPGQGLQFLFEYFSETQRNKGNFPGRFSGRQFSNSRSEMNVSTLELGDSALYLCASSGTALNEQYFGPGTRLTVT.

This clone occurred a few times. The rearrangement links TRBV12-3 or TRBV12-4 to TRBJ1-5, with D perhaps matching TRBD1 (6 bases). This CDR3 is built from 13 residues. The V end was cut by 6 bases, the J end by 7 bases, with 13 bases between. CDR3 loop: CASSTGNGQPQHF. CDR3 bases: TGTGCCAGCAGCACAGGGAACGGGCAGCCCCAGCATTTT.

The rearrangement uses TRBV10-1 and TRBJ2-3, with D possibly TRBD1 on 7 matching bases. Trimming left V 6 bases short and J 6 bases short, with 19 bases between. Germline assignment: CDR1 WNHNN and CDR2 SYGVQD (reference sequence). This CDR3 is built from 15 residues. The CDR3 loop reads CASSQTSQGGDTQYF. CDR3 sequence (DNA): TGCGCCAGCAGCCAAACTAGCCAGGGGGGTGATACGCAGTATTTT.

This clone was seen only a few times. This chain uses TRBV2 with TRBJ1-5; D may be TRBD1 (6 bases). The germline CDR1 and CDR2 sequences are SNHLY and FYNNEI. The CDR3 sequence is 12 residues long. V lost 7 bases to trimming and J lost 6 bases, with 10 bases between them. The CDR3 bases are TGTGCCAGCACAGGGGACGGTCAGCCCCAGCATTTT. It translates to CASTGDGQPQHF.

Here the CDR3 reads CASSPDTGELFF. Here the CDR3 DNA reads TGTGCCAGCAGCCCAGACACCGGGGAGCTGTTTTTT. The rearrangement links TRBV11-2 to TRBJ2-2, with unresolved D. V gave up 5 bases and J gave up 3 bases, with 4 bases separating them. Germline CDR1 is SGHAT and CDR2 is FQNNGV. The CDR3 length is 12 residues.

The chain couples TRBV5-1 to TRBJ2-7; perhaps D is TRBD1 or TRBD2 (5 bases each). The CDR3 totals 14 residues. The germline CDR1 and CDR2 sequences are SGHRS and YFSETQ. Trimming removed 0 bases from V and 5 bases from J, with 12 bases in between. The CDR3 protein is CASSLEPGPHEQYF. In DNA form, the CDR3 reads TGCGCCAGCAGCTTGGAACCGGGACCCCACGAGCAGTACTTC.

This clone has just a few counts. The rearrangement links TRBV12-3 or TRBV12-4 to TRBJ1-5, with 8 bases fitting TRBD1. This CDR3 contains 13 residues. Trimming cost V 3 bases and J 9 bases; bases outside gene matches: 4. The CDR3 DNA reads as TGTGCCAGCAGTTTGACAGGGGAAGGGCCCCAGCATTTT. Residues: CASSLTGEGPQHF.

CDR3 sequence: CASSAPQSAPYNEQFF. Here the CDR3 DNA reads TGTGCCAGCAGCGCGCCCCAATCCGCCCCTTACAATGAGCAGTTCTTC. The V gene is TRBV5-4, the J gene TRBJ2-1; D gene unclear. The germline CDR1 and CDR2 sequences are SGHNT and YYREEE (reference sequence). V lost 4 bases and J lost 4, with 18 bases in between. The CDR3 has 16 amino acids.

CDR3 residues: CSVWGLAGVQETQYF. Here the CDR3 DNA reads TGCAGCGTTTGGGGACTAGCGGGGGTCCAAGAGACCCAGTACTTC. The chain employs TRBV29-1 and TRBJ2-5; 14 nucleotides match TRBD2. The CDR3 length is 15 residues. Trimming at V came to 5 bases and at J to 1 base, leaving 3 bases not matched to a gene. CDR1 is SQVTM, CDR2 ANQGSEA, per germline.

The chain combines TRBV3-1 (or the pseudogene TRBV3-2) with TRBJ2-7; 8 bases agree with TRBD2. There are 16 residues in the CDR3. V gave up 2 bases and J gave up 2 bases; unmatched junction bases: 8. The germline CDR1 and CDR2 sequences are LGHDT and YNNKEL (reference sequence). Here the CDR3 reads CASSQPGTRNPYEQYF. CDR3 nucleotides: TGTGCCAGCAGCCAACCCGGGACTAGGAACCCCTACGAGCAGTACTTC.

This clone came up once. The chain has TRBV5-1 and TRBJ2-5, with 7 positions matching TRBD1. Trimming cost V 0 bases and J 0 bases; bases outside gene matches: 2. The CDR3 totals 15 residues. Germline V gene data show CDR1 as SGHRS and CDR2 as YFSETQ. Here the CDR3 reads CASSLEGTDQETQYF. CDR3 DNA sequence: TGCGCCAGCAGCTTGGAGGGGACAGACCAAGAGACCCAGTACTTC.

The CDR3 coding sequence is TGCGCCAGCAGCGAAGGGACTAGCGGGGCAACAGATACGCAGTATTTT. Protein sequence: CASSEGTSGATDTQYF. The V and J genes are TRBV5-1 and TRBJ2-3, with 13 nucleotides matching TRBD2. V dropped 4 bases and J dropped 3; count of bases not matched to a gene: 5. This CDR3 has 16 residues. Germline-derived CDR1 and CDR2 are SGHRS and YFSETQ.

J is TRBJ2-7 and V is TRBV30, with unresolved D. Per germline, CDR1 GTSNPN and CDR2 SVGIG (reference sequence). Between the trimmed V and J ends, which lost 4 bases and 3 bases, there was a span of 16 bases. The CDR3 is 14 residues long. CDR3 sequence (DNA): TGTGCCTGGACCTTGGGCCCCCCATACTACGAGCAGTACTTC. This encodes CAWTLGPPYYEQYF.

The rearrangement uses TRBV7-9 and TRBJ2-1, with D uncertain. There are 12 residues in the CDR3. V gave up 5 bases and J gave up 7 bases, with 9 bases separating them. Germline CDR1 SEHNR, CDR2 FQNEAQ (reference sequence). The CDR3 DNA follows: TGTGCCAGCAGCCCTTTTACTAATGAGCAGTTCTTC. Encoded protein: CASSPFTNEQFF.

Written as DNA, the CDR3 is TGTGCCAGCAAAGGGGACAGCCGTAACACCGGGGAGCTGTTTTTT. Translating it yields CASKGDSRNTGELFF. This rearrangement joins TRBV2 to TRBJ2-2; 7 nucleotides match TRBD1. CDR1 SNHLY and CDR2 FYNNEI come from the germline V gene. With 7 bases clipped from V and 2 bases from J, the junction kept 7 bases outside the gene matches. The CDR3 totals 15 residues.

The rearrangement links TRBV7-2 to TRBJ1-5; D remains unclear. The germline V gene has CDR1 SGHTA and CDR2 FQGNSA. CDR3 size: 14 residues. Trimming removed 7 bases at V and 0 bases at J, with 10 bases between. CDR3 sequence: CASTSVHSNQPQHF. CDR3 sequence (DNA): TGTGCCAGCACCAGCGTCCATAGCAATCAGCCCCAGCATTTT.

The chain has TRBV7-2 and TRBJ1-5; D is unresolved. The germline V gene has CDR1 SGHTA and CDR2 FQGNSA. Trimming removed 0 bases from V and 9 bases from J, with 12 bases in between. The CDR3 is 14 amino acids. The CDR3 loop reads CASSLAEGTRPQHF. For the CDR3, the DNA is TGTGCCAGCAGCTTAGCGGAGGGTACGAGGCCCCAGCATTTT. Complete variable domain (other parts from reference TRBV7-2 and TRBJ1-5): GAGVSQSPSNKVTEKGKDVELRCDPISGHTALYWYRQSLGQGLEFLIYFQGNSAPDKSGLPSDRFSAERTGGSVSTLTIQRTQQEDSAVYLCASSLAEGTRPQHFGDGTRLSIL.

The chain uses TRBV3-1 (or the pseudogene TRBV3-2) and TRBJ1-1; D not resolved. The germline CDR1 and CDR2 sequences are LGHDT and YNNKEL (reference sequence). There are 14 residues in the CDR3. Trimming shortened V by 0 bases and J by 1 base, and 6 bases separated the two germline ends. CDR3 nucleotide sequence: TGTGCCAGCAGCCAAGATTGGCAGAACACTGAAGCTTTCTTT. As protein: CASSQDWQNTEAFF.

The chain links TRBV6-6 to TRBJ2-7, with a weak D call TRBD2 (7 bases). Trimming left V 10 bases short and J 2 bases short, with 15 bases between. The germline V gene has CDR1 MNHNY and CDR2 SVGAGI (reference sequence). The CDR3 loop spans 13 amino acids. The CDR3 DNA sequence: TGTGCCACCACAGGGAGGGAAACCTACGAGCAGTACTTC. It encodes CATTGRETYEQYF.

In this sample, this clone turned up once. CDR3 in amino acids: CASSLVGQTTYGYTF. The DNA of the CDR3 is TGTGCCAGCAGCTTAGTGGGACAGACAACCTATGGCTACACCTTC. This chain joins TRBV7-8 and TRBJ1-2, with 7 bases matching TRBD1. From germline, CDR1 is SGHVS and CDR2 FQNEAQ. The CDR3 extends over 15 amino acids. V shed 1 base and J 4 bases; nucleotides not matched to a gene: 6.

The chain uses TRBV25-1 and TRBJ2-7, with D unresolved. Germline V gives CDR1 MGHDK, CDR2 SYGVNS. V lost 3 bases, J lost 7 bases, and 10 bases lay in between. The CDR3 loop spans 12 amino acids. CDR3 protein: CASSDIRSEQYF. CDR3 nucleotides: TGTGCCAGCAGTGATATTCGGAGTGAGCAGTACTTC.

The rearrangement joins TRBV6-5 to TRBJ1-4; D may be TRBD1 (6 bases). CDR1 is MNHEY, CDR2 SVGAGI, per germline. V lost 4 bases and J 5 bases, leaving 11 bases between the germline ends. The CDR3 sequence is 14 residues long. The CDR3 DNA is TGTGCCAGCAGTTGGACAGACCTAAATGAAAAACTGTTTTTT. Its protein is CASSWTDLNEKLFF.

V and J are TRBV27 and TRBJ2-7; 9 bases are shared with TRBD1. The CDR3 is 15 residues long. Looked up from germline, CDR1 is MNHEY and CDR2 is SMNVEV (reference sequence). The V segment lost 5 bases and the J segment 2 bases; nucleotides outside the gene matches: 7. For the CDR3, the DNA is TGTGCCAGCAGTCGGCCCCGGGACAGGGCCTACGAGCAGTACTTC. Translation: CASSRPRDRAYEQYF.